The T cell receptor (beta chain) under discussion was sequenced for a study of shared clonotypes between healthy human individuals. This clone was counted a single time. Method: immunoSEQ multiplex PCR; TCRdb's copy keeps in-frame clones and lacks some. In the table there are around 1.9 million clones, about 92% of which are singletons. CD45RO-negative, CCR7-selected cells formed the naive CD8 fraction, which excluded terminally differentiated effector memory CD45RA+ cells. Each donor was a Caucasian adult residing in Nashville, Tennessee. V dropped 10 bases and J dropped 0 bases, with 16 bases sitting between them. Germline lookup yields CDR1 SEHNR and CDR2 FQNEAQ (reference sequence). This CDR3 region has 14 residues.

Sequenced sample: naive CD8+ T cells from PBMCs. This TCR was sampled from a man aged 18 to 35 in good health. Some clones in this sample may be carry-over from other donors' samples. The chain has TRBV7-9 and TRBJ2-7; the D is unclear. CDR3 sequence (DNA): TGTGCCACCCTGTCAGAGAGGAGCTCCTACGAGCAGTACTTC. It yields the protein CATLSERSSYEQYF.